The text below deals with one T cell receptor beta chain. The junction departs from the called germline gene at one end, perhaps through a read error. The method was immunoSEQ multiplex PCR; TCRdb's version includes in-frame clones alone and lacks a portion of them. Of roughly 270,000 clones listed, approximately 78% are singletons. CDR1 ENHRY and CDR2 SYGVKD come from the germline V gene. This CDR3 region has 12 residues. This entry is derived from a study of blood T cell repertoires in COVID-19. The V and J genes are TRBV10-3 and TRBJ2-2, with D tentatively TRBD1 (5 bases). This clonotype originated in a man in his forties or fifties who had been exposed to COVID-19. Material: PBMCs or T cells enriched from blood (not recorded which). The DNA of the CDR3 is TGCAGCGTGCAGGGTGGAACCGGGGAGCTGTTTTTT. Amino acids: CSVQGGTGELFF.